The 3 T cell receptor beta chains presented below share a single source sample, sequenced in a study of blood T cell repertoires in COVID-19. The protocol was immunoSEQ multiplex PCR, while the TCRdb copy is restricted to in-frame clones and leaves out a portion. Here the sample spans roughly 400,000 clones, more than 80% being singletons. The sequencing input was PBMCs or T cells enriched from blood (not recorded which). All receptors derive from a man aged 25-40 years who had recovered from COVID-19.

V and J are TRBV6-5 and TRBJ2-3; D perhaps matches TRBD1 (6 bases). The length of the CDR3 is 15 residues. Germline V gene lookup returns CDR1 MNHEY and CDR2 SVGAGI. The V end was cut by 0 bases, the J end by 2 bases, with 9 bases between. Written as DNA, the CDR3 is TGTGCCAGCAGTTACTCGCCAGGGGACACAGATACGCAGTATTTT. Translation gives CASSYSPGDTDTQYF.

The V gene is TRBV24-1, the J gene TRBJ2-3, with 9 positions matching TRBD2. Germline V gene data show CDR1 as KGHDR and CDR2 as SFDVKD. This CDR3 is built from 18 residues. The V segment lost 3 bases and the J segment 0 bases; nucleotides outside the gene matches: 9. CDR3 residues: CATSDTKASGMSTDTQYF. Written as DNA, the CDR3 is TGTGCCACCAGTGATACGAAGGCTAGCGGGATGAGCACAGATACGCAGTATTTT.

V and J are TRBV19 and TRBJ1-4; 10 bases match TRBD1. In germline, CDR1 is LNHDA, CDR2 SQIVND (reference sequence). There are 15 residues in the CDR3. Trimming at V came to 2 bases and at J to 8 bases, leaving 5 bases not matched to a gene. The chain's CDR3 is CASSIRGQGTEKLFF. CDR3 nucleotide sequence: TGTGCCAGTAGTATAAGGGGACAGGGGACGGAAAAACTGTTTTTT.